These 2 T cell receptor beta chains share one sample of origin, sequenced in a study of blood T cell repertoires in COVID-19. Clones were read by immunoSEQ multiplex PCR, and TCRdb kept only the in-frame ones, dropping some. The sample has approximately 440,000 clones, approximately 90% seen once. The sequenced sample was peripheral blood. These receptor sequences come from a woman in her 50s with COVID-19, enrolled during active disease.

V is TRBV28 and J is TRBJ2-1, with 7 positions matching TRBD1. Germline V gives CDR1 MDHEN, CDR2 SYDVKM. V gave up 7 bases and J gave up 4 bases; unmatched junction bases: 7. The CDR3 totals 14 residues. The CDR3 DNA is TGTGCCAGCACCAAGGGACAGACGTACAATGAGCAGTTCTTC. This sequence encodes CASTKGQTYNEQFF.

This chain joins TRBV19 and TRBJ1-6; D is ambiguous. Germline CDR1 LNHDA, CDR2 SQIVND (reference sequence). The CDR3 length is 16 residues. The V end was cut by 2 bases, the J end by 0 bases, with 8 bases between. In nucleotides, the CDR3 is TGTGCCAGTAGTATAAACTTCGGCTCCTATAATTCACCCCTCCACTTT. Its protein product is CASSINFGSYNSPLHF.